This TCR beta chain was found in a study of blood T cell repertoires in COVID-19. Methods used by the authors: Nucleated cell counts were estimated from reference gene primer amplification. Profiling relied on immunoSEQ multiplex PCR, and the TCRdb table lists in-frame clones only, not all of them. V, J and clone size derive from that table, while D and trimming were established from the DNA sequence. The data show 120,000 to 150,000 clones, 88% seen once. J lost 4 bases, V lost 3 bases, and 6 bases had no gene match. The V gene's germline CDR1 is LGHNA and CDR2 YNFKEQ. CDR3 length equals 15 residues. This clone appeared a few times.

Sample: peripheral blood. The sequence was obtained from a human donor in a cohort sampled during active COVID-19. The V and J genes are TRBV4-2 and TRBJ2-7; TRBD1 agrees at 10 bases. The CDR3 loop reads CASSQRTGGVYEQYF. Written as DNA, the CDR3 is TGTGCCAGCAGCCAGAGGACAGGGGGTGTTTACGAGCAGTACTTC.